This TCR beta chain was sequenced during a study of T cell responses to AZD1222 COVID-19 vaccine. This clone has more than one count but fewer than ten. Its antigen is unidentified. Assay used: immunoSEQ multiplex PCR; TCRdb lists only in-frame clones, some missing. The table includes some 200,000 clones, under 95% detected once. This CDR3 has 14 residues. From germline, CDR1 is KGHSH and CDR2 LQKENI. Trimming took off 3 bases at V and 1 base at J, with 9 bases between the two ends. Study-level points and caveats: Close to half of spike-specific TCRs reportedly recognize unmutated variant regions.

The sample in question was peripheral blood, obtained on day 0 of AZD1222 vaccination. The receptor was derived from an adult in good health. V usage is TRBV18 and J usage is TRBJ1-1; no firm D call. CDR3 DNA: TGTGCCAGCTCACCGATGACCCCGAACACTGAAGCTTTCTTT. Translation: CASSPMTPNTEAFF. Based on the CDR3 plus reference TRBV18 and TRBJ1-1, the full variable domain is NAGVMQNPRHLVRRRGQEARLRCSPMKGHSHVYWYRQLPEEGLKFMVYLQKENIIDESGMPKERFSAEFPKEGPSILRIQQVVRGDSAAYFCASSPMTPNTEAFFGQGTRLTVV.